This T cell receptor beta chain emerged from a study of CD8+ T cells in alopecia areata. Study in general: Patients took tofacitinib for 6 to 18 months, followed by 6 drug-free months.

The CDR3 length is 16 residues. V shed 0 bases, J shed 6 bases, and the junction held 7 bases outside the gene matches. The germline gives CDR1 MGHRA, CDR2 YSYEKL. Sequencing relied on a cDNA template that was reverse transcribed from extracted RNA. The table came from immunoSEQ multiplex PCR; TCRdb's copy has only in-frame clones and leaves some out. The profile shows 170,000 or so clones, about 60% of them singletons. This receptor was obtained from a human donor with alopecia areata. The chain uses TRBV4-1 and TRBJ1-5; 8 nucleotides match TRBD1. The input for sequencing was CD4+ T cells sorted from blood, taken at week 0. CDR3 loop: CASSQDNRQGIQPQHF. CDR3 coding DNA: TGCGCCAGCAGCCAAGATAATCGACAGGGGATTCAGCCCCAGCATTTT.